These T cell receptor beta chains were read from a single sample in a study of blood T cell repertoires in COVID-19. The repertoire was sequenced with immunoSEQ multiplex PCR; TCRdb's copy has only in-frame clones and lacks some. The sample consists of approximately 500,000 clones, approximately 91% of them appearing once. The source material was peripheral blood. The receptors come from a woman aged 45-65 years with COVID-19, enrolled during active disease. CDR3s include the opening cysteine and the closing phenylalanine or tryptophan. D genes are given only for firm matches. Clone size is not always given. Where it is, it says once, few, many or a class for expanded clones.

15	TRBJ1-6	TRBV19	.	TRBD1	CASSSDRGTNSPLHF	TGTGCCAGTAGTAGCGACAGGGGGACAAATTCACCCCTCCACTTT
14	TRBJ2-3	TRBV5-1	.	TRBD2	CASSGGGAGDTQYF	TGCGCCAGCAGCGGCGGGGGGGCGGGAGATACGCAGTATTTT
17	TRBJ2-2	TRBV10-2	few	TRBD2	CASSDRSGGADTGELFF	TGCGCCAGCAGTGATAGGAGCGGGGGGGCGGACACCGGGGAGCTGTTTTTT
13	TRBJ2-6	TRBV19	.	TRBD1	CASRGRGANVLTF	TGTGCCAGCAGGGGGCGTGGGGCCAACGTCCTGACTTTC
17	TRBJ2-6	TRBV18	.	TRBD1	CASSRGTGSSGANVLTF	TGTGCCAGCTCACGGGGGACAGGATCCTCTGGGGCCAACGTCCTGACTTTC
15	TRBJ1-4	TRBV5-1	.	.	CASSWKGPGDEKLFF	TGCGCCAGCAGCTGGAAGGGGCCGGGGGATGAAAAACTGTTTTTT
14	TRBJ1-1	TRBV3-1/TRBV3-2	.	.	CASSRKDRNTEAFF	TGTGCCAGCAGCCGAAAGGACAGGAACACTGAAGCTTTCTTT
14	TRBJ1-4	TRBV10-1	.	TRBD1	CASSADRRGEKLFF	TGCGCCAGCAGTGCGGACAGGCGGGGCGAAAAACTGTTTTTT
15	TRBJ2-7	TRBV9	.	TRBD2	CASSYLGTGGYEQYF	TGTGCCAGCAGCTACCTGGGGACGGGGGGCTACGAGCAGTACTTC
11	TRBJ2-7	TRBV11-2	.	.	CASSLAGEQYF	TGTGCCAGCAGCTTAGCGGGCGAGCAGTACTTC
15	TRBJ2-1	TRBV6-5	.	.	CASSYSIETGRGQFF	TGTGCCAGCAGTTACTCGATAGAGACGGGGCGGGGGCAGTTCTTC
12	TRBJ2-7	TRBV12-3/TRBV12-4	.	TRBD1	CASSSGGREQYF	TGTGCCAGCAGTTCAGGGGGCCGGGAGCAGTACTTC
15	TRBJ1-2	TRBV13	.	TRBD1	CASSLGPFGTGGYTF	TGTGCCAGCAGCTTAGGGCCCTTCGGGACAGGCGGCTACACCTTC
19	TRBJ2-2	TRBV9	.	TRBD2	CASSVPPGGRGGNTGELFF	TGTGCCAGCAGCGTACCCCCAGGAGGGCGGGGGGGAAACACCGGGGAGCTGTTTTTT
17	TRBJ1-1	TRBV28	.	.	CASSLVGAPEGNTEAFF	TGTGCCAGCAGTTTAGTTGGGGCCCCGGAGGGGAACACTGAAGCTTTCTTT
18	TRBJ2-7	TRBV21-1	.	.	CASSKATLGGVYSYEQYF	TGTGCCAGCAGCAAGGCCACCCTTGGCGGAGTATATTCCTACGAGCAGTACTTC
14	TRBJ2-7	TRBV28	.	TRBD1	CASSPRQGFHEQYF	TGTGCCAGCAGTCCCCGACAGGGGTTCCACGAGCAGTACTTC
14	TRBJ1-4	TRBV19	.	.	CASRNRGINEKLFF	TGTGCCAGTAGAAATAGGGGGATTAATGAAAAACTGTTTTTT
16	TRBJ1-2	TRBV19	.	.	CASSIVRSETNYGYTF	TGTGCCAGTAGTATCGTCCGGAGTGAGACTAACTATGGCTACACCTTC
15	TRBJ1-1	TRBV5-6	.	.	CASSLVATGRTEAFF	TGTGCCAGCAGCTTGGTGGCCACAGGTCGCACTGAAGCTTTCTTT
14	TRBJ1-1	TRBV11-1	.	TRBD1	CASSFGQGGGEAFF	TGTGCCAGCAGCTTCGGACAGGGGGGAGGTGAAGCTTTCTTT
15	TRBJ1-2	TRBV4-1	.	.	CASSQDRGGWDGYTF	TGCGCCAGCAGCCAAGATCGTGGAGGGTGGGATGGCTACACCTTC
12	TRBJ1-5	TRBV6-6	.	.	CASSYSRQPQHF	TGTGCCAGCAGTTACTCGAGGCAGCCCCAGCATTTT
16	TRBJ2-7	TRBV6-6	.	.	CASINGPRGQKYEQYF	TGTGCCAGCATCAATGGACCCCGAGGGCAGAAATACGAGCAGTACTTC
15	TRBJ1-4	TRBV7-9	.	.	CASSLSGGRNEKLFF	TGTGCCAGCAGCTTAAGCGGGGGCCGCAATGAAAAACTGTTTTTT
15	TRBJ2-7	TRBV18	.	TRBD1	CASSPGQGVPYEQYF	TGTGCCAGCTCACCCGGACAGGGGGTCCCCTACGAGCAGTACTTC